This T cell receptor (beta chain) stems from a study of blood T cell repertoires in COVID-19. Across the study: COVID-19 samples from acute and convalescent phases originated in the United States, Italy and Spain.

Profiling relied on immunoSEQ multiplex PCR, and the TCRdb table lists in-frame clones only, not all of them. Here the sample spans 55,000 to 75,000 clones, approximately 83% being singletons. Between the trimmed V and J ends, which lost 3 bases and 4 bases, there was a span of 6 bases. Germline CDR1 is MNHEY and CDR2 is SMNVEV (reference sequence). The CDR3 is 13 residues long. This sequence originates from an elderly man with COVID-19, enrolled during active disease. The sample was peripheral blood. This rearrangement joins TRBV27 to TRBJ2-2; D call uncertain. Written as DNA, the CDR3 is TGTGCCAGCAGTTTGCCCGGCACCGGGGAGCTGTTTTTT. It encodes CASSLPGTGELFF.